This T cell receptor beta chain was recovered during a study of primary melanoma T cells and metastatic recurrence. Study-level points and caveats: Primary melanomas may harbor an effective T-cell antitumor response, authors suggested. The tumor T-cell fraction reportedly predicted progression-free survival independently of thickness, ulceration, mitotic rate and age.

This clone showed up just a few times. Its antigen is not known. V shed 6 bases and J 5 bases; nucleotides not matched to a gene: 1. Germline-derived CDR1 and CDR2 are MNHGY and SAAAGT. This CDR3 contains 12 residues. Repertoires were generated with immunoSEQ multiplex PCR, while TCRdb's copy carries only in-frame clones and drops some. The data contain a few thousand clones, around 82% of them singletons. The clonotype originates from a human donor with melanoma. V usage is TRBV6-8 and J usage is TRBJ1-2, with 9 bases that match TRBD1. Sample: melanoma tumor tissue. The CDR3 protein is CASRQGAYGYTF. The CDR3 coding sequence is TGTGCCAGCAGACAGGGGGCGTATGGCTACACCTTC.